The T cell receptor (beta chain) under discussion was sequenced for a study of blood T cell repertoires in COVID-19. Study in general: Sources were T cells, B-cell-depleted T cells, or PBMCs; the material itself was cDNA or gDNA.

Here immunoSEQ multiplex PCR was the method, and the copy in TCRdb shows in-frame clones only, minus some. This repertoire shows 100,000 to 150,000 clones, roughly nine tenths found once; its top ten account for more than 9.5%. The V end lost 1 base, the J end lost 7 bases, and 10 bases lay between the germline ends. This CDR3 contains 14 residues. Germline V CDR1 and CDR2: SGHAT, FQDESV (reference sequence). The chain couples TRBV11-1 to TRBJ2-2; a possible D gene is TRBD1 (6 bases). Sequenced material: peripheral blood. This TCR came from a woman in her seventies with COVID-19, enrolled during active disease. The CDR3, as DNA: TGTGCCAGCAGCTTAGATAGGGGACACGGGGAGCTGTTTTTT. Translated, it gives CASSLDRGHGELFF.